A single sample gave rise to the 2 T cell receptor beta chains below, sequenced in a study of T cell responses to AZD1222 COVID-19 vaccine. Repertoires were generated with immunoSEQ multiplex PCR, while TCRdb's copy carries only in-frame clones and drops some. The table lists roughly 160,000 clones, 94% of them singletons, with 0.64% in the top ten. Sequenced here: peripheral blood, sampled on day 0 of AZD1222 vaccination. The receptors here all came from an adult in good health.

This clone was detected once. The J gene is TRBJ2-2, the V gene TRBV10-3; unclear D gene. The CDR3 is made up of 12 amino acids. V lost 4 bases and J 4 bases, leaving 4 bases between the germline ends. Germline CDR1 reads ENHRY; CDR2 reads SYGVKD. The CDR3 reads CAISGGTGELFF. The CDR3 DNA follows: TGTGCCATCAGTGGCGGCACCGGGGAGCTGTTTTTT.

Of note for this clone: The germline gene is not matched at one end of the junction; a read error may be the cause. The chain links TRBV28 to TRBJ1-2, with TRBD1 identical over 7 bases. The CDR3 runs 14 residues. CDR1 and CDR2 from the germline V gene are MDHEN and SYDVKM. CDR3 protein: CASSSYRGSHGYTF. CDR3 DNA sequence: TGTGCCAGCAGTTCCTACAGGGGCTCCCATGGGTACACCTTC.